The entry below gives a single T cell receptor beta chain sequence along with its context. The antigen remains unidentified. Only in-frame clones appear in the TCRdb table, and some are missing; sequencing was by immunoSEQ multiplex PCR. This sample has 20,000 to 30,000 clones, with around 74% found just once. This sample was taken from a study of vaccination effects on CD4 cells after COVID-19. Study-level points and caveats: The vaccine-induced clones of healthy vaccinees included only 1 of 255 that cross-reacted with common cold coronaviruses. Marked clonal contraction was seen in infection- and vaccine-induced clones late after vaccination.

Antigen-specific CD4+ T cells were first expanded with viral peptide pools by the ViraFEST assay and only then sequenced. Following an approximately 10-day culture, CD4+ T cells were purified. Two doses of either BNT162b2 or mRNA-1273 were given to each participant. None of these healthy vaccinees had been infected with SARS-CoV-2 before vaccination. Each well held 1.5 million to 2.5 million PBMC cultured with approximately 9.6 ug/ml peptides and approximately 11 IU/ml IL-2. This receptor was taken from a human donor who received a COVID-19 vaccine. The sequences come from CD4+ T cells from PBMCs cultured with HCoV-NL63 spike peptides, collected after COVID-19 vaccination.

Written as DNA, the CDR3 is TGTGCCAGCTCACCTCACGAACGCTCCTCTGGAAACACCATATATTTT. It translates to CASSPHERSSGNTIYF. The chain links TRBV18 to TRBJ1-3; D call uncertain. Trimming pared 3 bases from V and 0 bases from J, leaving 12 bases between. The CDR3 sequence is 16 residues long. CDR1 is KGHSH and CDR2 is LQKENI in the germline V gene. Based on the CDR3 plus reference TRBV18 and TRBJ1-3, the full variable domain is NAGVMQNPRHLVRRRGQEARLRCSPMKGHSHVYWYRQLPEEGLKFMVYLQKENIIDESGMPKERFSAEFPKEGPSILRIQQVVRGDSAAYFCASSPHERSSGNTIYFGEGSWLTVV.